This TCR beta chain was obtained from a study of vaccination effects on CD4 cells after COVID-19. Whole-study context: Sampling occurred a median 72 days post second dose, range 14 to 241.

A note on this clone: Its antigen is currently unknown.

J gave up 6 bases and V 1 base, and 11 bases lay outside the gene matches. CDR1 LGHDT and CDR2 YNNKEL come from the germline V gene (reference sequence). The CDR3 sequence is 17 residues long. Clones were read by immunoSEQ multiplex PCR, and TCRdb kept only the in-frame ones, dropping some. The table includes tens of thousands of clones, 73% detected once. Antigen-specific CD4+ T cells expanded by the ViraFEST assay with viral peptide pools were then sequenced. Culturing for roughly 10 days preceded CD4+ T cell isolation. The participants, recipients of two vaccine doses, got either BNT162b2 or mRNA-1273. Wells of roughly 2.1 million PBMC each were grown with 7.5 to 10 IU/ml IL-2 and roughly 9.2 ug/ml peptides.

Material: CD4+ T cells from PBMCs cultured with HCoV-NL63 spike peptides, obtained after COVID-19 vaccination. The receptor comes from a human donor who received a COVID-19 vaccine. This rearrangement joins TRBV3-1 (or the pseudogene TRBV3-2) to TRBJ2-2, with 7 bases aligning to TRBD2. The CDR3 sequence: CASSQAPSGLVPGELFF. For the CDR3, the DNA is TGTGCCAGCAGCCAAGCTCCCTCCGGACTAGTGCCCGGGGAGCTGTTTTTT.